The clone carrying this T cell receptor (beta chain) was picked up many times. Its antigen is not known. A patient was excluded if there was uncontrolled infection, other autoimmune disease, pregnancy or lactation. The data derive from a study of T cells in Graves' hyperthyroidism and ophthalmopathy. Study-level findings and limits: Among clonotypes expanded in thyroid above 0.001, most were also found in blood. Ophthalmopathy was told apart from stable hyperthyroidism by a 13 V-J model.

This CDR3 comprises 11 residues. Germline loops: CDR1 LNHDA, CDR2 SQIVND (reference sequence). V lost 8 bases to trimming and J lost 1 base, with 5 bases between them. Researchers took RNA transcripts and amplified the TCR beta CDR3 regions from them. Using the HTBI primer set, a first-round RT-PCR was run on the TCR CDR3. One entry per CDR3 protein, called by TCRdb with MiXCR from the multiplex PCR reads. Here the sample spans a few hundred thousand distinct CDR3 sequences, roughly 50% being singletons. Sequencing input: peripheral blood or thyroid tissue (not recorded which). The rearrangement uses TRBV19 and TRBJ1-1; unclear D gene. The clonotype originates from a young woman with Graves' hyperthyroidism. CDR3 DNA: TGTGCCAGTTGGGCGAACACTGAAGCTTTCTTT. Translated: CASWANTEAFF.